A selection of T cell receptor beta chains follows, all from one sample in a study of spatial heterogeneity in lung cancer. In TCRdb, the 5' RACE reads were re-called with MiXCR into one record per CDR3 protein. The repertoire holds about 8,000 distinct CDR3 sequences, 9.6% seen once, with about 12% in the top ten. The sequences come from lung tumor tissue, collected at surgery. All receptors come from a male donor with early-stage non-small cell lung cancer. The CDR3 runs from the conserved cysteine through the conserved F or W. The order of the fields is clone size, V gene, CDR3 length, D gene, J gene, CDR3 DNA, CDR3 protein. D genes are given only for firm matches. Clone size appears in some rows only: once, few, many, or a class for an expanded clone.

size: many
V: TRBV5-1
length: 15
D: -
J: TRBJ1-3
DNA: TGCGCCAGCAGCCGGGCCAGTAGCTCTGGAAACACCATATATTTT
CDR3: CASSRASSSGNTIYF

size: many
V: TRBV6-1
length: 15
D: -
J: TRBJ1-5
DNA: TGTGCCAGCAGGGAAATAGGTGGGGTTAATCAGCCCCAGCATTTT
CDR3: CASREIGGVNQPQHF

size: many
V: TRBV4-1
length: 16
D: TRBD2
J: TRBJ2-1
DNA: TGCGCCAGCAGCCCTCTTAAAGCGGGAGTCTACAATGAGCAGTTCTTC
CDR3: CASSPLKAGVYNEQFF

size: -
V: TRBV30
length: 15
D: -
J: TRBJ1-2
DNA: TGTGCCTGGAGTGGAGGGACTCGGGCATCCTATGGCTACACCTTC
CDR3: CAWSGGTRASYGYTF

size: few
V: TRBV27
length: 16
D: -
J: TRBJ2-7
DNA: TGTGCCAGCAGTCCTACCGGATGGCAGGGATCCTACGAGCAGTACTTC
CDR3: CASSPTGWQGSYEQYF

size: many
V: TRBV28
length: 12
D: -
J: TRBJ2-2
DNA: TGTGCCAGCAGGCGTTCCACCGGGGAGCTGTTTTTT
CDR3: CASRRSTGELFF

size: medium-sized
V: TRBV3-1
length: 14
D: -
J: TRBJ1-1
DNA: TGTGCCAGCAGCCAAGCTGGCGCAAGGACTGAAGCTTTCTTT
CDR3: CASSQAGARTEAFF

size: medium-sized
V: TRBV5-4
length: 16
D: TRBD2
J: TRBJ2-3
DNA: TGTGCCAGCAGCTTAATGTTAGCGGGTGGTGCAGATACGCAGTATTTT
CDR3: CASSLMLAGGADTQYF

size: many
V: TRBV6-6
length: 16
D: TRBD2
J: TRBJ2-1
DNA: TGTGCCAGCACCTACGGGGGGGTCCGGGAGGGTAATGAGCAGTTCTTC
CDR3: CASTYGGVREGNEQFF

size: -
V: TRBV7-9
length: 14
D: -
J: TRBJ1-1
DNA: TGTGCCAGCAGTCTCCAGGGCGTGGGCACTGAAGCTTTCTTT
CDR3: CASSLQGVGTEAFF

size: many
V: TRBV6-6
length: 11
D: -
J: TRBJ1-1
DNA: TGTGCCAGTTCGTCTACAATCGACGCTTTCTTT
CDR3: CASSSTIDAFF

size: many
V: TRBV6-1
length: 15
D: -
J: TRBJ1-2
DNA: TGTGCCAGCAGTCTGGACGCCCGTGGGAACTATGGCTACACCTTC
CDR3: CASSLDARGNYGYTF

size: -
V: TRBV4-2
length: 16
D: -
J: TRBJ2-2
DNA: TGTGCCAGCAGCCAAGGGGCCCCCTCCCCCACCGGGGAGCTGTTTTTT
CDR3: CASSQGAPSPTGELFF

size: many
V: TRBV9
length: 14
D: -
J: TRBJ1-5
DNA: TGTGCCAGCAGCGTAGGCAGCAGCAATCAGCCCCAGCATTTT
CDR3: CASSVGSSNQPQHF

size: many
V: TRBV25-1
length: 15
D: -
J: TRBJ1-2
DNA: TGTGCCAGCAGTTTCCCGACAGGAAATAACTATGGCTACACCTTC
CDR3: CASSFPTGNNYGYTF

size: many
V: TRBV5-6
length: 15
D: TRBD1
J: TRBJ1-4
DNA: TGTGCCAGCAGCTCCTACAGGGGGCGTAATGAAAAACTGTTTTTT
CDR3: CASSSYRGRNEKLFF

size: medium-sized
V: TRBV7-2
length: 16
D: -
J: TRBJ2-6
DNA: TGTGCCAGCAGCTTAGTCGTTTCCTCTGGGGCCAACGTCCTGACTTTC
CDR3: CASSLVVSSGANVLTF

size: medium-sized
V: TRBV7-9
length: 14
D: -
J: TRBJ1-3
DNA: TGTGCCAGCAGCTATCCAGGGATTGGAAACACCATATATTTT
CDR3: CASSYPGIGNTIYF

size: many
V: TRBV11-2
length: 19
D: -
J: TRBJ1-2
DNA: TGTGCCAGCAGCTTAGATTATTCGGCGGTCGCAGGGAGTATTAAGGGCTACACCTTC
CDR3: CASSLDYSAVAGSIKGYTF

size: many
V: TRBV20-1
length: 14
D: TRBD2
J: TRBJ2-3
DNA: TGCAGTGCTCTGGAGCGGGAGGCCACAGATACGCAGTATTTT
CDR3: CSALEREATDTQYF

size: medium-sized
V: TRBV11-2
length: 13
D: TRBD1
J: TRBJ1-4
DNA: TGTGCCAGCAGCTTAGATCAGGGGGTAAAACTGTTTTTT
CDR3: CASSLDQGVKLFF

size: many
V: TRBV25-1
length: 17
D: -
J: TRBJ1-1
DNA: TGTGCCAGCAGTGAAAGTCTAGGACAGACCATGAACACTGAAGCTTTCTTT
CDR3: CASSESLGQTMNTEAFF

size: many
V: TRBV5-1
length: 12
D: -
J: TRBJ2-1
DNA: TGCGCCAGCAGCTTGGACTGGGATGAGCAGTTCTTC
CDR3: CASSLDWDEQFF

size: medium-sized
V: TRBV12-3/TRBV12-4
length: 14
D: -
J: TRBJ1-4
DNA: TGTGCCAGCAGTTCCAGTGCAACTAATGAAAAACTGTTTTTT
CDR3: CASSSSATNEKLFF

size: many
V: TRBV6-1
length: 14
D: -
J: TRBJ1-1
DNA: TGTGCCAGCCTCCCAGGGAGGAGGTGGACTGAAGCTTTCTTT
CDR3: CASLPGRRWTEAFF

size: few
V: TRBV29-1
length: 13
D: TRBD2
J: TRBJ2-3
DNA: TGCAGCGGGAGTAGCGGGAGATCTGATACGCAGTATTTT
CDR3: CSGSSGRSDTQYF

size: many
V: TRBV6-1
length: 13
D: -
J: TRBJ1-3
DNA: TGTGCCAGCAGTGGGACAGCTGGAAACACCATATATTTT
CDR3: CASSGTAGNTIYF

size: many
V: TRBV19
length: 15
D: -
J: TRBJ1-4
DNA: TGTGCCAGTAGTGTCCGTCGTGCAACTAATGAAAAACTGTTTTTT
CDR3: CASSVRRATNEKLFF

size: -
V: TRBV2
length: 11
D: -
J: TRBJ2-7
DNA: TGTGCCAGCAGGCTCATTGACGAGCAGTACTTC
CDR3: CASRLIDEQYF

size: few
V: TRBV5-1
length: 12
D: -
J: TRBJ2-2
DNA: TGCGCCAGCAGCTGGGCAGCCGGGGAGCTGTTTTTT
CDR3: CASSWAAGELFF

size: few
V: TRBV24-1
length: 13
D: -
J: TRBJ2-1
DNA: TGTGCCACCAGTGATGATTGGTCCTCGGAGCAGTTCTTC
CDR3: CATSDDWSSEQFF

size: many
V: TRBV6-6
length: 15
D: -
J: TRBJ2-1
DNA: TGTGCCAGCAGTTATGGGCGGTCTTCCTACAATGAGCAGTTCTTC
CDR3: CASSYGRSSYNEQFF

size: -
V: TRBV3-1
length: 15
D: -
J: TRBJ1-1
DNA: TGTGCCAGCAGCCAAGATGGCGGGTTTATCACTGAAGCTTTCTTT
CDR3: CASSQDGGFITEAFF

size: medium-sized
V: TRBV2
length: 13
D: TRBD1
J: TRBJ2-1
DNA: TGTGCCAGCATTTTGACAGGGCTGGGTGAGCAGTTCTTC
CDR3: CASILTGLGEQFF

size: many
V: TRBV6-1
length: 14
D: -
J: TRBJ1-4
DNA: TGTGCCAGCAGATCAGGGGACACTAATGAAAAACTGTTTTTT
CDR3: CASRSGDTNEKLFF

size: medium-sized
V: TRBV6-6
length: 14
D: -
J: TRBJ2-6
DNA: TGTGCCAGCACCGGACACTCTGGGGCCAACGTCCTGACTTTC
CDR3: CASTGHSGANVLTF

size: medium-sized
V: TRBV12-5
length: 14
D: TRBD2
J: TRBJ2-1
DNA: TGTGCTAGTGGCCGATTAGCGGGGGGCAATGAGCAGTTCTTC
CDR3: CASGRLAGGNEQFF